One sample yielded the 28 T cell receptor beta chains listed below, sequenced in a study of cytomegalovirus exposure and HLA in healthy donors. Researchers ran the PCR with 60 Vbeta and 13 Jbeta primers. Profiled with immunoSEQ multiplex PCR; TCRdb holds only in-frame clones, not every one. The top ten hold around 2.4% of the sample, which has around 110,000 clones, 81% seen once. Material for sequencing was PBMCs. The receptors were sampled from a man aged 30-40 years in good health and CMV-seronegative.

The chain joins TRBV6-1 to TRBJ2-7; TRBD1 aligns across 7 bases. The germline CDR1 and CDR2 sequences are MNHNS and SASEGT. The CDR3 covers 15 residues. J lost 4 bases, V lost 8 bases, and 14 bases had no gene match. The CDR3 coding sequence is TGTGCCAGCCATACCAGGGGGACGGGACGATACGAGCAGTACTTC. Translation: CASHTRGTGRYEQYF.

The chain carries TRBV15 and TRBJ2-2; 9 bases line up with TRBD1. This CDR3 spans 15 amino acids. Germline trimming cut 5 bases from V and 6 bases from J; bases unmatched to any gene: 7. Germline V gives CDR1 LNHNV, CDR2 YYDKDF (reference sequence). DNA for the CDR3: TGTGCCACCAGCCGAGGACAGGGGTTCCCCGGGGAGCTGTTTTTT. Protein sequence: CATSRGQGFPGELFF.

This rearrangement joins TRBV9 to TRBJ2-7; maybe TRBD1 (6 bases). The CDR3 is 16 residues long. V was shortened by 3 bases and J by 0 bases, with 16 bases between the two germline ends. Germline CDR1 and CDR2: SGDLS and YYNGEE. The CDR3 coding sequence is TGTGCCAGCAGCGGCGAGGGGGTCTCCGGCTCCTACGAGCAGTACTTC. Amino acids: CASSGEGVSGSYEQYF.

V gene TRBV2 combines with J gene TRBJ2-6, with TRBD1 as a possible D gene (6 bases). This CDR3 contains 16 residues. Trimming pared 7 bases from V and 2 bases from J, leaving 15 bases between. Germline V gives CDR1 SNHLY, CDR2 FYNNEI. CDR3 coding DNA: TGTGCCAGCAATGCACAGGGACGAGCTGGGGCCAACGTCCTGACTTTC. Protein product: CASNAQGRAGANVLTF.

The chain joins TRBV7-8 to TRBJ2-3, with 10 positions matching TRBD2. CDR1 and CDR2 from the germline V gene are SGHVS and FQNEAQ. This CDR3 has 17 residues. J lost 6 bases, V lost 2 bases, and 11 bases had no gene match. This CDR3 reads CASSLRSGRAVHDTQYF. The CDR3, as DNA: TGTGCCAGCAGCTTAAGGAGCGGGAGGGCCGTACACGATACGCAGTATTTT. The full variable domain, in which reference TRBV7-8 and TRBJ2-3 provide the parts outside the CDR3, is GAGVSQSPRYKVAKRGQDVALRCDPISGHVSLFWYQQALGQGPEFLTYFQNEAQLDKSGLPSDRFFAERPEGSVSTLKIQRTQQEDSAVYLCASSLRSGRAVHDTQYFGPGTRLTVL.

V is TRBV13 and J is TRBJ2-1; D is uncertain. The CDR3 is 15 amino acids. Per germline, CDR1 PRHDT and CDR2 FYEKMQ (reference sequence). V was shortened by 5 bases and J by 3 bases, with 14 bases between the two germline ends. The CDR3 DNA reads as TGTGCCAGCAGCCCGCAGTCTGGCAGCTACAATGAGCAGTTCTTC. It specifies CASSPQSGSYNEQFF.

The chain carries TRBV28 and TRBJ2-5; 8 nucleotides align to TRBD2. Germline lookup yields CDR1 MDHEN and CDR2 SYDVKM. The ends lost 7 bases at V and 4 bases at J; junction bases unmatched: 8. This CDR3 is built from 14 residues. Here the CDR3 reads CASMTGGPRETQYF. CDR3 bases: TGTGCCAGCATGACGGGAGGGCCGAGAGAGACCCAGTACTTC.

This clone was seen once. The chain carries TRBV7-9 and TRBJ2-3; 11 bases match TRBD2. J was trimmed by 6 bases and V by 5 bases; bases with no gene match: 7. In germline, CDR1 is SEHNR, CDR2 FQNEAQ (reference sequence). This CDR3 spans 15 amino acids. The CDR3 nucleotides read TGTGCCAGCAGCCAAACTAGCGGGAGATCCGATACGCAGTATTTT. The encoded protein is CASSQTSGRSDTQYF.

This clone was detected once. The J gene is TRBJ2-7, the V gene TRBV2, with TRBD2 matching over 7 bases. The CDR3 runs 14 residues. V dropped 8 bases and J dropped 2; count of bases not matched to a gene: 9. From germline, CDR1 is SNHLY and CDR2 FYNNEI. The CDR3 coding sequence is TGTGCCAGCTGGTGGCTAGCGGTACCCTACGAGCAGTACTTC. As protein: CASWWLAVPYEQYF.

J is TRBJ1-1 and V is TRBV18; 7 bases agree with TRBD1. V gave up 5 bases and J gave up 1 base; unmatched junction bases: 4. CDR3 size: 14 residues. Germline values: CDR1 KGHSH, CDR2 LQKENI. The CDR3 loop reads CASSIRDRNTEAFF. The CDR3, as DNA: TGTGCCAGCTCAATTCGGGACAGGAACACTGAAGCTTTCTTT.

The CDR3 nucleotides are TGTGCCAGCAGCGCGTTTGGACTAAAACTGTCCAATGAGCAGTTCTTC. It specifies CASSAFGLKLSNEQFF. V and J are TRBV2 and TRBJ2-1; a possible D gene is TRBD2 (6 bases). Germline loops: CDR1 SNHLY, CDR2 FYNNEI. Trimming cost V 6 bases and J 6 bases, with 21 bases left between them. The CDR3 totals 16 residues.

The V gene is TRBV6-6, the J gene TRBJ1-5, with D perhaps matching TRBD1 (6 bases). The CDR3 spans 15 residues. V lost 6 bases and J 3 bases, leaving 15 bases between the germline ends. Looked up from germline, CDR1 is MNHNY and CDR2 is SVGAGI (reference sequence). The CDR3 loop is CASSLPQGSNQPQHF. Here the CDR3 DNA reads TGTGCCAGCAGCCTCCCACAGGGCTCCAATCAGCCCCAGCATTTT.

The J gene is TRBJ1-2, the V gene TRBV6-5; D gene ambiguous. Trimming left V 4 bases short and J 2 bases short, with 5 bases between. The CDR3 length is 12 residues. CDR1 MNHEY and CDR2 SVGAGI come from the germline V gene. The CDR3 region has the DNA TGTGCCAGCAGTTCCCTGAACTATGGCTACACCTTC. It is translated as CASSSLNYGYTF.

This chain uses TRBV9 with TRBJ2-1; possible D gene TRBD1, 6 bases. The CDR3 has 13 amino acids. The V gene lost 9 bases and the J gene lost 0 bases, with 10 bases spanning the gap. Germline loops: CDR1 SGDLS, CDR2 YYNGEE. This CDR3 reads CAKTDSSYNEQFF. For the CDR3, the DNA is TGTGCCAAGACGGACAGCTCCTACAATGAGCAGTTCTTC.

The rearrangement links TRBV11-2 to TRBJ1-5; D not resolved. The V and J ends lost 4 bases and 3 bases respectively, with 10 bases between them. From germline, CDR1 is SGHAT and CDR2 FQNNGV. The CDR3 contains 14 residues. CDR3 in DNA: TGTGCCAGCAGCTCACTCGGGGTCAATCAGCCCCAGCATTTT. Encoded protein: CASSSLGVNQPQHF.

V and J are TRBV7-2 and TRBJ2-1, with 7 bases aligning to TRBD1. The CDR3 spans 18 residues. Per germline, CDR1 SGHTA and CDR2 FQGNSA. With V trimmed by 1 base and J by 0 bases, 9 bases remained unmatched. CDR3 in amino acids: CASSLEFSGQRSYNEQFF. The DNA of the CDR3 is TGTGCCAGCAGCTTAGAATTTTCGGGACAGCGCTCCTACAATGAGCAGTTCTTC.

The chain combines TRBV28 with TRBJ1-3, with D unresolved. This CDR3 comprises 13 residues. Between the trimmed V and J ends, which lost 6 bases and 0 bases, there was a span of 6 bases. The germline V gene has CDR1 MDHEN and CDR2 SYDVKM. The CDR3 protein is CASSTPSGNTIYF. In DNA form, the CDR3 reads TGTGCCAGCAGCACTCCCTCTGGAAACACCATATATTTT.

The chain recombines TRBV5-1 with TRBJ1-5, with TRBD1 matching 9 bases. V shed 7 bases, J shed 7 bases, and the junction held 15 bases outside the gene matches. There are 16 residues in the CDR3. Germline lookup yields CDR1 SGHRS and CDR2 YFSETQ. CDR3 in DNA: TGCGCCAGCCTCTTGGGGACAGGGAGTTTTTGGCAGCCCCAGCATTTT. It yields the protein CASLLGTGSFWQPQHF. Full variable domain (remainder filled in from reference TRBV5-1 and TRBJ1-5): KAGVTQTPRYLIKTRGQQVTLSCSPISGHRSVSWYQQTPGQGLQFLFEYFSETQRNKGNFPGRFSGRQFSNSRSEMNVSTLELGDSALYLCASLLGTGSFWQPQHFGDGTRLSIL.

V and J are TRBV14 and TRBJ1-1, with TRBD1 matching over 7 bases. The V and J ends lost 4 bases and 0 bases, in that order; junction bases with no gene match: 8. Germline V gene sequence: CDR1 SGHDN, CDR2 FVKESK. This CDR3 has 16 amino acids. The DNA of the CDR3 is TGTGCCAGCAGCCTAGGGACCGGGACAGTGAACACTGAAGCTTTCTTT. Translating it yields CASSLGTGTVNTEAFF.

This chain links TRBV10-1 with TRBJ2-3; 13 nucleotides agree with TRBD2. Germline lookup yields CDR1 WNHNN and CDR2 SYGVQD (reference sequence). V lost 3 bases to trimming and J lost 5 bases; unmatched junction nucleotides: 5. CDR3 length equals 16 residues. The CDR3 reads CASSDTGLAGVDTQYF. CDR3 DNA sequence: TGCGCCAGCAGTGATACTGGACTAGCGGGGGTAGATACGCAGTATTTT.

The rearrangement joins TRBV7-9 to TRBJ2-5; 11 bases align to TRBD2. Germline V gene sequence: CDR1 SEHNR, CDR2 FQNEAQ (reference sequence). V shed 7 bases and J 5 bases; nucleotides not matched to a gene: 9. The CDR3 loop spans 15 amino acids. The CDR3 DNA reads as TGTGCCAGCACCCTTTCTAGCGGGGGGATGGAGACCCAGTACTTC. Its protein product is CASTLSSGGMETQYF.

This clone was recorded only once. The sample contains more than one DNA sequence encoding this CDR3. The rearrangement uses TRBV30 and TRBJ1-5, with D possibly being TRBD1 (6 bases). Germline V gene lookup returns CDR1 GTSNPN and CDR2 SVGIG (reference sequence). V was pared by 0 bases and J by 5 bases, with 8 bases between. The CDR3 contains 13 residues. The CDR3 loop is CAWSVQGDQPQHF. The CDR3 bases are TGTGCCTGGAGTGTACAGGGTGATCAGCCCCAGCATTTT.

In its sample, this clone was seen once. V is TRBV4-2 and J is TRBJ2-2; 7 nucleotides align to TRBD2. The CDR3 loop spans 19 amino acids. Germline CDR1 and CDR2: LGHNA and YNFKEQ. V trimming: 0 bases; J trimming: 0 bases; junction bases outside the gene matches: 10. The CDR3 loop reads CASSQDPLPGGSNTGELFF. The CDR3, as DNA: TGTGCCAGCAGCCAAGACCCATTACCGGGGGGATCGAACACCGGGGAGCTGTTTTTT.

This clone was detected once. The chain has TRBV14 and TRBJ2-7, with D perhaps TRBD2 (5 bases). CDR3 length: 15 residues. Germline-derived CDR1 and CDR2 are SGHDN and FVKESK. V was shortened by 4 bases and J by 7 bases, with 20 bases between the two germline ends. This CDR3 is CASSRTRGFSEEQYF. The CDR3 DNA sequence: TGTGCCAGCAGCCGCACTCGAGGGTTTTCGGAGGAGCAGTACTTC. Using reference TRBV14 and TRBJ2-7 for the parts outside the CDR3, the full variable domain is EAGVTQFPSHSVIEKGQTVTLRCDPISGHDNLYWYRRVMGKEIKFLLHFVKESKQDESGMPNNRFLAERTGGTYSTLKVQPAELEDSGVYFCASSRTRGFSEEQYFGPGTRLTVT.

This sequence joins TRBV28 and TRBJ2-2; D is perhaps TRBD2 (5 bases). Trimming removed 1 base from V and 2 bases from J, with 5 bases in between. CDR1 MDHEN and CDR2 SYDVKM come from the germline V gene. The CDR3 totals 14 residues. The CDR3: CASSLSGNTGELFF. The CDR3 DNA reads as TGTGCCAGCAGTTTATCGGGAAACACCGGGGAGCTGTTTTTT.

This chain connects TRBV9 to TRBJ1-1; 11 bases line up with TRBD1. This CDR3 is built from 16 residues. The germline gives CDR1 SGDLS, CDR2 YYNGEE. V lost 4 bases and J lost 5; bases outside the gene matches: 10. The CDR3 region has the DNA TGTGCCAGCAGCCGTGGAGGACAGGGGGCTTCAACTGAAGCTTTCTTT. This gives the protein CASSRGGQGASTEAFF.

The count of this clone is one. CDR3 in amino acids: CASSQVSVGGNEQFF. CDR3 coding DNA: TGCGCCAGCAGCCAAGTCAGCGTGGGTGGCAATGAGCAGTTCTTC. The chain has TRBV4-1 and TRBJ2-1; no clear D. Germline V lookup: CDR1 MGHRA, CDR2 YSYEKL. The CDR3 has 15 amino acids. Trimming pared 1 base from V and 6 bases from J, leaving 13 bases between.

The chain couples TRBV4-1 to TRBJ2-1; D is uncertain. Germline V gene sequence: CDR1 MGHRA, CDR2 YSYEKL. CDR3 length: 16 amino acids. Trimming removed 3 bases at V and 3 bases at J, with 15 bases between. The CDR3 nucleotides are TGCGCCAGCAGCCACGGTTCTGTCGGTCGCTACAATGAGCAGTTCTTC. Its protein is CASSHGSVGRYNEQFF.